This entry is about one T cell receptor beta chain. Original processing methods: From reference gene primer amplification, estimates of nucleated cell counts were derived. Some clones are missing from TCRdb's copy, which holds only in-frame ones; the method was immunoSEQ multiplex PCR. V and J calls and clone size are given by that table; D and trimming were obtained from the DNA. The sample holds over 150,000 clones, 85% seen once. This entry comes from a study of blood T cell repertoires in COVID-19. Across the study: In each case, the material was cDNA or gDNA derived from T cells, B-cell-depleted T cells, or PBMCs.

Enrollment of patients from Seattle took place during active infection, with longitudinal follow-up. The CDR3 is 12 amino acids. Trimming cost V 3 bases and J 12 bases, with 13 bases left between them. CDR1 is LGHDT, CDR2 YNNKEL, per germline (reference sequence). The chain employs TRBV3-1 (or the pseudogene TRBV3-2) and TRBJ2-3, with D perhaps TRBD1 (5 bases). This TCR derives from an elderly woman with COVID-19, enrolled during active disease. Sequences were obtained from peripheral blood. The DNA for the CDR3 is TGTGCCAGCAGCCAGGGGCAACTAATACAGTATTTT. It specifies CASSQGQLIQYF.